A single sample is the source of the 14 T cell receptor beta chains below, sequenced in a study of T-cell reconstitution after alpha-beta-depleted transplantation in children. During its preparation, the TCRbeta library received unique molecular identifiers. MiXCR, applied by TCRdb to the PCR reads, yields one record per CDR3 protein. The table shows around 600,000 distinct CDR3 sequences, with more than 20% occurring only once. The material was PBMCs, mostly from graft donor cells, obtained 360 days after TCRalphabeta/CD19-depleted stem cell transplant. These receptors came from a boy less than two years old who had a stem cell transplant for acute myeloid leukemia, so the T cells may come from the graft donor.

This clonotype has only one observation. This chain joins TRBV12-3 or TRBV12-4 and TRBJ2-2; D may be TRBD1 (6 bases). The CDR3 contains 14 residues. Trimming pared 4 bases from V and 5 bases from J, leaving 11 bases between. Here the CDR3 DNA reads TGTGCCAGCAGTTGGGGTAGGGGGACCGGGGAGCTGTTTTTT. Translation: CASSWGRGTGELFF.

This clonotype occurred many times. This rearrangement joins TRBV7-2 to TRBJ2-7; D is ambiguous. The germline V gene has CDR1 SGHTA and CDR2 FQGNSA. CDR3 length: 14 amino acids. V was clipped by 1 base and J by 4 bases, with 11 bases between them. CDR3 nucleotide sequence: TGTGCCAGCAGCTTAGTTTTAGGAGATTACGAGCAGTACTTC. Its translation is CASSLVLGDYEQYF.

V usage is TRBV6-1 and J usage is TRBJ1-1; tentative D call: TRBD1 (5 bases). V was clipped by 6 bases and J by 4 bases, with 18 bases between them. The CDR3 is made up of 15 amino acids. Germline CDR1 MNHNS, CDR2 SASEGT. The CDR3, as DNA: TGTGCCAGCAGGAGGAACGGGGGAAAGGGCACTGAAGCTTTCTTT. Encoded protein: CASRRNGGKGTEAFF.

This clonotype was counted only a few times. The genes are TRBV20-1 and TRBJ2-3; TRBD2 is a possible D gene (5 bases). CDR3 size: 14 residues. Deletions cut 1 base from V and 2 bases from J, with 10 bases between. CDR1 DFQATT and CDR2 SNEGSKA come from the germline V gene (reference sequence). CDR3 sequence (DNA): TGCAGTGCTAGAGGGAGGATCGACACAGATACGCAGTATTTT. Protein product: CSARGRIDTDTQYF.

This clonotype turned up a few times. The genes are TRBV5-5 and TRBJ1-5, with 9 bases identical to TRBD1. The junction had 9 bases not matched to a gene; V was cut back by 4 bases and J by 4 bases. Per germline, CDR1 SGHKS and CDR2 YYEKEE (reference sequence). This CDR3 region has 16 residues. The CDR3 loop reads CASSREGQGWNQPQHF. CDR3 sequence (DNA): TGTGCCAGCAGCAGGGAGGGACAGGGTTGGAATCAGCCCCAGCATTTT.

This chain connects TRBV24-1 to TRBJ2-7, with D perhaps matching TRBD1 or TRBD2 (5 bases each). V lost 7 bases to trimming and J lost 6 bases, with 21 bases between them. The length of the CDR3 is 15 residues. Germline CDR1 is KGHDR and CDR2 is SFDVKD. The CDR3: CATSAGGPGESEQYF. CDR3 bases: TGTGCCACCAGCGCTGGGGGACCCGGTGAGTCCGAGCAGTACTTC.

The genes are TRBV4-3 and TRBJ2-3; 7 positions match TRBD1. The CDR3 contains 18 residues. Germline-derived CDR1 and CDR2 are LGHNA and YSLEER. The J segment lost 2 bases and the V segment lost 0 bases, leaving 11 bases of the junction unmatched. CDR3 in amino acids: CASSQEISDRLFTDTQYF. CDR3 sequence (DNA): TGCGCCAGCAGCCAAGAAATTTCGGACAGGCTCTTCACAGATACGCAGTATTTT.

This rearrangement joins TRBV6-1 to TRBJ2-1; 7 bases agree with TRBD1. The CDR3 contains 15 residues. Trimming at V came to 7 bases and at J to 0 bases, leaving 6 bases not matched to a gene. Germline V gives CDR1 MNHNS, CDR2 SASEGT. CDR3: CASTQDRSSYNEQFF. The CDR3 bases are TGTGCCAGCACACAGGACAGGAGCTCCTACAATGAGCAGTTCTTC.

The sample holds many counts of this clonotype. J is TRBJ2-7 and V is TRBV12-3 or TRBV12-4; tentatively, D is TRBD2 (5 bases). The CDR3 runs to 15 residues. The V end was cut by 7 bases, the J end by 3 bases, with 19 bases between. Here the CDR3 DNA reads TGTGCCAGCACCCCAGGACTCTTTCCCCGCTACGAGCAGTACTTC. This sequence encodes CASTPGLFPRYEQYF.

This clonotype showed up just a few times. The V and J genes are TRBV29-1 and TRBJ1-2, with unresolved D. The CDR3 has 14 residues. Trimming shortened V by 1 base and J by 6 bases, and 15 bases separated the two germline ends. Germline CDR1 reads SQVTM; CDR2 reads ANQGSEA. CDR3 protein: CSVEATSRGDGYTF. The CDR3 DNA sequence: TGCAGCGTTGAAGCAACTTCGAGAGGCGATGGCTACACCTTC. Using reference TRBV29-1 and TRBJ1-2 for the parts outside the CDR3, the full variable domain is SAVISQKPSRDICQRGTSLTIQCQVDSQVTMMFWYRQQPGQSLTLIATANQGSEATYESGFVIDKFPISRPNLTFSTLTVSNMSPEDSSIYLCSVEATSRGDGYTFGSGTRLTVV.

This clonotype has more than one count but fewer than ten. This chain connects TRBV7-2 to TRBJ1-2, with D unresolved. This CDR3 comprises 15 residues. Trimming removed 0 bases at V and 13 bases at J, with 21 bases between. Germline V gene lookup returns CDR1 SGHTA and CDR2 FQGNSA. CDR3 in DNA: TGTGCCAGCAGCTTAGCCTTCGGTAGCGGGCAAATAGGCACCTTC. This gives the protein CASSLAFGSGQIGTF.

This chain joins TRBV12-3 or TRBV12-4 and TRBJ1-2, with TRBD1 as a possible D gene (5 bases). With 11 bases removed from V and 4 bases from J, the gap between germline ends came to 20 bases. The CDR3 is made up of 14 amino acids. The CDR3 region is CASLLSQGGYGYTF. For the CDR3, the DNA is TGTGCCTCCTTACTATCGCAGGGAGGCTATGGCTACACCTTC.

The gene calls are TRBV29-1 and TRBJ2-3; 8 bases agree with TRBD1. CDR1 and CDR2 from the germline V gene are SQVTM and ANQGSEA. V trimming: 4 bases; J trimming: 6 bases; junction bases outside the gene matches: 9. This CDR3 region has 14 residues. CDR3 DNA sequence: TGCAGCGTTGGGCCACAGGGGGTGGAGGATACGCAGTATTTT. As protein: CSVGPQGVEDTQYF.

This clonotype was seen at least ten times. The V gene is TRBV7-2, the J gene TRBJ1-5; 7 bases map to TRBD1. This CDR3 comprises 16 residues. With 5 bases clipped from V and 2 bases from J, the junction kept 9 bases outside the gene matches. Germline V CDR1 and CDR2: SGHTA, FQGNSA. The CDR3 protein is CASSPTGSRGNQPQHF. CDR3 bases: TGTGCCAGCAGCCCGACAGGGTCTAGGGGCAATCAGCCCCAGCATTTT.